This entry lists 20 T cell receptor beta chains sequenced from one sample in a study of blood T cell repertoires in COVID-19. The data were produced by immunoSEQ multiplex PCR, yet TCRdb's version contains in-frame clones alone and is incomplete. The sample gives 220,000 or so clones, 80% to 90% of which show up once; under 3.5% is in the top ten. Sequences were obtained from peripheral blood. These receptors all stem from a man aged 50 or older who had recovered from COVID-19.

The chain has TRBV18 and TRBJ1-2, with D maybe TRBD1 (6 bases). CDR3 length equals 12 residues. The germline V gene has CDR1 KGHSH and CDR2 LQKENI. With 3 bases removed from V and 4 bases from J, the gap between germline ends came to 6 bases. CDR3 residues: CASSPDSYGYTF. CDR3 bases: TGTGCCAGCTCACCGGACAGCTATGGCTACACCTTC.

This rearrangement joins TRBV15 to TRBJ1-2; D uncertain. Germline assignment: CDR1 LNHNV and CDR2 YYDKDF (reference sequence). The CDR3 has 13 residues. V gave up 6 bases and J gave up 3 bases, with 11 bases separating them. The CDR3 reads CATRTPTDYGYTF. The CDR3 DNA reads TGTGCCACCAGAACCCCTACCGACTATGGCTACACCTTC.

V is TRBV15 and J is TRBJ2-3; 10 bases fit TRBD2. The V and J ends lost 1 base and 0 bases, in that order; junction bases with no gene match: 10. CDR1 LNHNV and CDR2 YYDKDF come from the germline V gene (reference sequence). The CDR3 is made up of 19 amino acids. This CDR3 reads CATSRVPGLASTSTDTQYF. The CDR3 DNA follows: TGTGCCACCAGCAGAGTCCCGGGACTAGCGAGTACTAGCACAGATACGCAGTATTTT.

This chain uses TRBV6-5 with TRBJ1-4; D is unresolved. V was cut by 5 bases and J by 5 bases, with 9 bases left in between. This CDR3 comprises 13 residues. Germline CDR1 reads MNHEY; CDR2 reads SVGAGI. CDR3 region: CASSRTKNEKLFF. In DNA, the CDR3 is TGTGCCAGCAGTAGGACTAAGAATGAAAAACTGTTTTTT.

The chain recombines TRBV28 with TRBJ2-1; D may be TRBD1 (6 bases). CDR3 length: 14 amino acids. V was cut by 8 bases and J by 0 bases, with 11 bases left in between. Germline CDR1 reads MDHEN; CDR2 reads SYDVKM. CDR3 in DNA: TGTGCCAGCCTCAGGGGATTCTCCTACAATGAGCAGTTCTTC. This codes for CASLRGFSYNEQFF.

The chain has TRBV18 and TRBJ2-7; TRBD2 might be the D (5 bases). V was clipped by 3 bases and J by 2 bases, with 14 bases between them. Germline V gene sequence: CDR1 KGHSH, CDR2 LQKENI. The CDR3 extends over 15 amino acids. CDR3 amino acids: CASSPSGGGTYEQYF. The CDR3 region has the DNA TGTGCCAGCTCACCCTCCGGAGGAGGTACCTACGAGCAGTACTTC.

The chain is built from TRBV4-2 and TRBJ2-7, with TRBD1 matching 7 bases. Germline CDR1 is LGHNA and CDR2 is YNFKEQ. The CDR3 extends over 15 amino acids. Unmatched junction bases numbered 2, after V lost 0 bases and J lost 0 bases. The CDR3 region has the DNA TGTGCCAGCAGCCAAGAACAGGGGAGCTCCTACGAGCAGTACTTC. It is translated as CASSQEQGSSYEQYF.

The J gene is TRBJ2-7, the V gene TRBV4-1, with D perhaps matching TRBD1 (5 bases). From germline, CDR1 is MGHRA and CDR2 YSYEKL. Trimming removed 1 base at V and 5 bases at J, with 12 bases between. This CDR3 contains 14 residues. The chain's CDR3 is CASSQGLGADEQYF. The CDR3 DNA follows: TGCGCCAGCAGCCAAGGCCTAGGGGCCGACGAGCAGTACTTC.

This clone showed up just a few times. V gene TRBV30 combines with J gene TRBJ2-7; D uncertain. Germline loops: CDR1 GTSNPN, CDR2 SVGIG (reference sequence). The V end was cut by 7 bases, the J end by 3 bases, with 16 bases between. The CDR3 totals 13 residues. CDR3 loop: CALTDQRYYEQYF. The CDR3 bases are TGTGCCTTGACCGACCAGCGCTACTACGAGCAGTACTTC. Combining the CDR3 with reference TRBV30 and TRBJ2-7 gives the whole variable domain SQTIHQWPATLVQPVGSPLSLECTVEGTSNPNLYWYRQAAGRGLQLLFYSVGIGQISSEVPQNLSASRPQDRQFILSSKKLLLSDSGFYLCALTDQRYYEQYFGPGTRLTVT.

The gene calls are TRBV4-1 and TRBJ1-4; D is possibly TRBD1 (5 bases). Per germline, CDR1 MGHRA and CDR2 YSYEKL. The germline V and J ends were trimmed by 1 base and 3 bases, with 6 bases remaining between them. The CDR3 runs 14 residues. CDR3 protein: CASSQGQPNEKLFF. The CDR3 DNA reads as TGCGCCAGCAGCCAAGGACAGCCTAATGAAAAACTGTTTTTT.

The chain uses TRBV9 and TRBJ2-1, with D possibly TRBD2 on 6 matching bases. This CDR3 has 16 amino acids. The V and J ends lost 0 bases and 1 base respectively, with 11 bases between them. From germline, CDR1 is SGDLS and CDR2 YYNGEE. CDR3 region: CASSVDSGVSYNEQFF. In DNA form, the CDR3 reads TGTGCCAGCAGCGTAGATTCGGGAGTGTCCTACAATGAGCAGTTCTTC.

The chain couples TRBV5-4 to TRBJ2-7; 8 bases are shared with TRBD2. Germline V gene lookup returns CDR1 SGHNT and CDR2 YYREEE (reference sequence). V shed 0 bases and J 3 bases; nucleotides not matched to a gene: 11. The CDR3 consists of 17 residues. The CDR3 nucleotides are TGTGCCAGCAGCTTGGCGGGGGGGGGCACTGGTATCTACGAGCAGTACTTC. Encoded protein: CASSLAGGGTGIYEQYF.

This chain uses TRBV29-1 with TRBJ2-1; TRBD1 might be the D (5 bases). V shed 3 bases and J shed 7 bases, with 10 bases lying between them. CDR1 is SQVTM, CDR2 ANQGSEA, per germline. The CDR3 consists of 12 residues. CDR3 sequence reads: CSVEQGRNEQFF. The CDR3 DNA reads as TGCAGCGTTGAGCAGGGCAGGAATGAGCAGTTCTTC.

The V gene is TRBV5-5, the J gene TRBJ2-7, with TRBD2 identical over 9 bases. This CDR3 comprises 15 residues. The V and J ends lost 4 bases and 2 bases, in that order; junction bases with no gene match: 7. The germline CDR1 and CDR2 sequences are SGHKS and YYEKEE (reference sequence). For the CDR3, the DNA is TGTGCCAGCAGCGTGGGACTAGCACTTACCTACGAGCAGTACTTC. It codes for CASSVGLALTYEQYF.

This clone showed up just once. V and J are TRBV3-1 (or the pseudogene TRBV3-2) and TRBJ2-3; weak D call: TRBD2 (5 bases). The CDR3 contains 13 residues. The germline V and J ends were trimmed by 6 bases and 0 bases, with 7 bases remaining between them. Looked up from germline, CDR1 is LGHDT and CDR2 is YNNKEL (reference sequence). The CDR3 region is CASRRTSTDTQYF. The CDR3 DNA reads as TGTGCCAGCAGGCGGACTAGCACAGATACGCAGTATTTT.

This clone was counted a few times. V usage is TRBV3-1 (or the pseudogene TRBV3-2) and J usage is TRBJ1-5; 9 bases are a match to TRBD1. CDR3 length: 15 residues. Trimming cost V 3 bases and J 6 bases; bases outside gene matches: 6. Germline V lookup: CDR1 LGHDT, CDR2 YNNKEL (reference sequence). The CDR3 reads CASSQGQGNAQPQHF. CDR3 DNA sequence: TGTGCCAGCAGCCAGGGACAGGGCAATGCTCAGCCCCAGCATTTT.

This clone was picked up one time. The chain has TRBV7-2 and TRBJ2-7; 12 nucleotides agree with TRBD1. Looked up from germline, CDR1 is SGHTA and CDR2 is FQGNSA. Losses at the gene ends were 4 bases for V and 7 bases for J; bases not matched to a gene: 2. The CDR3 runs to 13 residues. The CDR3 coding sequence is TGTGCCAGCAGCTGGGACAGGGGGCGGGAGCAGTACTTC. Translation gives CASSWDRGREQYF.

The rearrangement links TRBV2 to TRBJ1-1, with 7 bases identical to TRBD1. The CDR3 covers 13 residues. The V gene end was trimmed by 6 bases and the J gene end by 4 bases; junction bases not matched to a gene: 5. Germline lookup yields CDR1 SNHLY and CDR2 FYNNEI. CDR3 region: CASSGDSGTEAFF. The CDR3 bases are TGTGCCAGCAGCGGGGACAGTGGCACTGAAGCTTTCTTT.

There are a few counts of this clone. CDR3 nucleotide sequence: TGTGCCAGCGGAAGTCGCAGGGCCTCTGGAAACACCATATATTTT. It yields the protein CASGSRRASGNTIYF. The genes are TRBV6-5 and TRBJ1-3, with D possibly TRBD1 on 5 matching bases. Germline V lookup: CDR1 MNHEY, CDR2 SVGAGI. Trimming took off 8 bases at V and 0 bases at J, with 14 bases between the two ends. The CDR3 is 15 amino acids.

CDR3 nucleotide sequence: TGCGCCAGCAGCTATGGCCACGAACTAGCGGGACAAGGGGAATACTTC. Translation: CASSYGHELAGQGEYF. V gene TRBV5-1 combines with J gene TRBJ2-7; 10 bases are shared with TRBD2. Germline trimming cut 3 bases from V and 13 bases from J; bases unmatched to any gene: 19. Germline CDR1 and CDR2: SGHRS and YFSETQ. This CDR3 region has 16 residues.